Only a few counts were recorded for the clone carrying this T cell receptor (beta chain). Its antigen is unknown. This sample is part of a study of shared clonotypes between healthy human individuals. Study-wide background: The people who gave samples were a couple of women and three men aged 18 to 49.

Germline CDR1 reads SGDLS; CDR2 reads YYNGEE. The V and J ends lost 3 bases and 5 bases, in that order; junction bases with no gene match: 8. The CDR3 is made up of 15 amino acids. Sorted-subset replicate PCR reactions were performed with around 200 ng DNA, corresponding to tens of thousands of T cell genomes. The method was immunoSEQ multiplex PCR; TCRdb's version includes in-frame clones alone and lacks a portion of them. The table records hundreds of thousands of clones, 90% to 95% of them present only once. Only CD45RO-negative cells positively selected for CCR7 counted as naive CD8 cells, so terminally differentiated effector memory CD45RA+ cells were excluded. Regarding the study as a whole: Sharing across four donors was highest in naive CD4 (roughly 5%) and lowest in memory CD8 (roughly 0.4%).

J is TRBJ1-2 and V is TRBV9, with 9 bases matching TRBD1. The clonotype originates from a young woman in good health. The sequenced sample consisted of naive CD8+ T cells sorted from blood. The CDR3 is CASSGNRGQGYGYTF. The DNA of the CDR3 is TGTGCCAGCAGCGGGAACAGGGGGCAAGGGTATGGCTACACCTTC.